One sample yielded the 14 T cell receptor beta chains listed below, sequenced in a study of CD8 T cells in ankylosing spondylitis. Regarding the study as a whole: Seven to nine highly homologous variants made up a TCR beta motif, and this motif appeared characteristic of ankylosing spondylitis blood.

TCRdb passed the 5' RACE reads through MiXCR, listing each CDR3 protein once. This sample carries approximately 300,000 distinct CDR3 sequences, 8% of them seen once, and the ten largest clones take more than 14%. Antigens of these TCRs are unknown. The sequencing sample was made of blood, either unsorted or a sorted T cell fraction (not recorded which). The receptors stem from a male donor with ankylosing spondylitis.

The chain carries TRBV5-7 and TRBJ2-7; possibly TRBD2 for D (6 bases). TRBV5-7 is noted as an ORF with a role that remains uncertain. V was pared by 7 bases and J by 5 bases, with 28 bases between. The CDR3 sequence is 17 residues long. CDR3: CASGARRGLARADEQYF. The CDR3 DNA follows: TGTGCCAGCGGCGCGCGACGGGGGTTAGCCAGGGCCGACGAGCAGTACTTC.

This clonotype was detected only a few times. The rearrangement joins TRBV27 to TRBJ2-4; D may be TRBD1 or TRBD2 (5 bases each). V was pared by 5 bases and J by 3 bases, with 20 bases between. Germline lookup yields CDR1 MNHEY and CDR2 SMNVEV (reference sequence). The CDR3 loop spans 17 amino acids. CDR3 residues: CASSMGTEVRVKNIQYF. The DNA for the CDR3 is TGTGCCAGCAGTATGGGGACGGAGGTCCGGGTCAAAAACATTCAGTACTTC.

A few counts support this clonotype. V is TRBV20-1 and J is TRBJ1-4; D not certain. Germline loops: CDR1 DFQATT, CDR2 SNEGSKA (reference sequence). This CDR3 comprises 15 residues. V lost 0 bases to trimming and J lost 6 bases, with 14 bases between them. CDR3: CSARDAAGGDEKLFF. The CDR3 region has the DNA TGCAGTGCTAGAGATGCGGCTGGTGGAGATGAAAAACTGTTTTTT.

This clonotype occurred many times. The rearrangement uses TRBV20-1 and TRBJ2-1; 13 nucleotides line up with TRBD2. Germline CDR1 DFQATT, CDR2 SNEGSKA (reference sequence). V dropped 4 bases and J dropped 9; count of bases not matched to a gene: 12. The CDR3 has 16 residues. As DNA, the CDR3 is TGCAGTGCTACGAGAGGGACTAGCGGGACCTTGGGTGAGCAGTTCTTC. Its protein is CSATRGTSGTLGEQFF.

This clonotype was observed a handful of times. The chain combines TRBV7-9 with TRBJ2-7; 15 bases match TRBD2. The CDR3 totals 15 residues. Germline CDR1 SEHNR, CDR2 FQNEAQ (reference sequence). J was trimmed by 7 bases and V by 1 base; bases with no gene match: 2. CDR3 in amino acids: CASSLDGLAGGEQYF. In DNA form, the CDR3 reads TGTGCCAGCAGCTTAGACGGACTAGCGGGAGGGGAGCAGTACTTC. Filled out from reference TRBV7-9 and TRBJ2-7, the complete variable domain reads DTGVSQNPRHKITKRGQNVTFRCDPISEHNRLYWYRQTLGQGPEFLTYFQNEAQLEKSRLLSDRFSAERPKGSFSTLEIQRTEQGDSAMYLCASSLDGLAGGEQYFGPGTRLTVT.

The chain carries TRBV2 and TRBJ2-3; 9 nucleotides align to TRBD2. Trimming cost V 9 bases and J 1 base; bases outside gene matches: 8. Germline lookup yields CDR1 SNHLY and CDR2 FYNNEI. The CDR3 runs to 15 residues. The CDR3, as DNA: TGTGCCAGTCCTATGACTAGCGGTCGCACAGATACGCAGTATTTT. Its translation is CASPMTSGRTDTQYF.

This clonotype was counted only a few times. J is TRBJ2-2 and V is TRBV4-1; maybe TRBD2 (5 bases). CDR1 is MGHRA and CDR2 is YSYEKL in the germline V gene. The ends were cut back, 0 bases at V and 3 bases at J, with 11 bases in the middle. The CDR3 consists of 16 residues. The CDR3: CASSQDLGRDTGELFF. CDR3 nucleotide sequence: TGCGCCAGCAGCCAAGACCTTGGGCGGGACACCGGGGAGCTGTTTTTT.

This clonotype was counted ten times or more. V usage is TRBV5-1 and J usage is TRBJ2-2, with D possibly being TRBD2 (5 bases). Germline V gives CDR1 SGHRS, CDR2 YFSETQ. The ends were cut back, 0 bases at V and 1 base at J, with 10 bases in the middle. The length of the CDR3 is 16 residues. CDR3 sequence reads: CASSLVATLNTGELFF. CDR3 nucleotide sequence: TGCGCCAGCAGCTTGGTAGCGACACTGAACACCGGGGAGCTGTTTTTT.

The chain carries TRBV18 and TRBJ1-4; D possibly corresponds to TRBD1 (6 bases). V lost 3 bases and J lost 0, with 11 bases in between. From germline, CDR1 is KGHSH and CDR2 LQKENI. The CDR3 has 16 residues. The CDR3 DNA reads as TGTGCCAGCTCACCCCGGGACACAACAACTAATGAAAAACTGTTTTTT. It specifies CASSPRDTTTNEKLFF.

This clonotype was seen a handful of times. This rearrangement joins TRBV21-1 to TRBJ2-1; the table's D call TRBD2 went unverified against the DNA. TRBV21-1 is a recognized pseudogene. There are 17 residues in the CDR3. DNA of the CDR3: TGTGCCAGCAGCAAAAAGGTGGGAGGGCTGGGTTTCAATGAGCAGTTCTTC. Amino acid sequence: CASSKKVGGLGFNEQFF.

This clonotype was recorded at least ten times. The chain recombines TRBV5-1 with TRBJ2-3; 8 bases line up with TRBD2. Germline CDR1 is SGHRS and CDR2 is YFSETQ. The CDR3 is 14 residues long. The V gene end was trimmed by 4 bases and the J gene end by 2 bases; junction bases not matched to a gene: 3. This CDR3 reads CASSDSGTTDTQYF. For the CDR3, the DNA is TGCGCCAGCAGCGATAGCGGGACCACAGATACGCAGTATTTT.

This clonotype was observed a handful of times. This chain connects TRBV28 to TRBJ2-1; D uncertain. Trimming shortened V by 9 bases and J by 7 bases, and 13 bases separated the two germline ends. From germline, CDR1 is MDHEN and CDR2 SYDVKM. The CDR3 totals 12 residues. CDR3 coding DNA: TGTGCCAGTAGATCTATGGCTAATGAGCAGTTCTTC. Its translation: CASRSMANEQFF.

The chain couples TRBV15 to TRBJ2-3; 14 bases fit TRBD2. Germline V CDR1 and CDR2: LNHNV, YYDKDF (reference sequence). Trimming took 5 bases from V and 6 from J; bases not matched to a gene: 10. The CDR3 extends over 17 amino acids. The CDR3 region is CATSDRLAGGPRDTQYF. Written as DNA, the CDR3 is TGTGCCACCAGCGACCGACTAGCGGGAGGGCCTAGGGATACGCAGTATTTT.

This clonotype was counted at least ten times. V is TRBV27 and J is TRBJ2-7, with 10 bases that match TRBD1. V lost 0 bases and J lost 7; bases outside the gene matches: 6. CDR1 and CDR2 from the germline V gene are MNHEY and SMNVEV (reference sequence). The CDR3 contains 15 residues. The CDR3 reads CASSLSGTGALEQYF. CDR3 coding DNA: TGTGCCAGCAGTTTATCGGGGACAGGGGCATTAGAGCAGTACTTC.